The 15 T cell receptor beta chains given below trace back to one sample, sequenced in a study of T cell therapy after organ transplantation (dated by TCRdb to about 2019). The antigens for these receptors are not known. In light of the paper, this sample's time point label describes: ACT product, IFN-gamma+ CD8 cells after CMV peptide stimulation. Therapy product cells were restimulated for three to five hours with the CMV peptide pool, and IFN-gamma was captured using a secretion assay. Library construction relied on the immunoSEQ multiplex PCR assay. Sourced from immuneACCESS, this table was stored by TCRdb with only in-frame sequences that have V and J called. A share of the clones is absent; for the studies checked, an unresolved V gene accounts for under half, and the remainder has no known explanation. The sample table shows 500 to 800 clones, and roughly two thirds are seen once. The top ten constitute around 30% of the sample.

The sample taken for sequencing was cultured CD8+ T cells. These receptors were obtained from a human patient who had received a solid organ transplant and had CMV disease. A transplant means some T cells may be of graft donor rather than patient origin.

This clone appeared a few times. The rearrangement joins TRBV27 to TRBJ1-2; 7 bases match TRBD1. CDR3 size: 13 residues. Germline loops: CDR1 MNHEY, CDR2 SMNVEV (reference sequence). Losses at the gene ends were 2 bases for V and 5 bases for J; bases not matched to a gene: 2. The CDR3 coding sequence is TGTGCCAGCAGTTTAAACAGGGGTTATGGCTACACCTTC. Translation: CASSLNRGYGYTF.

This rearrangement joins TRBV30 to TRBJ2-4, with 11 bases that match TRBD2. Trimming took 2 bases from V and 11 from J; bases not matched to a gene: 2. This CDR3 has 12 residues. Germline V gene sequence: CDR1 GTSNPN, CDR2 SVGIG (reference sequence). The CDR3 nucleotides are TGTGCCTGGAGTCTAGCGGGGGGACTTCAGTACTTC. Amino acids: CAWSLAGGLQYF.

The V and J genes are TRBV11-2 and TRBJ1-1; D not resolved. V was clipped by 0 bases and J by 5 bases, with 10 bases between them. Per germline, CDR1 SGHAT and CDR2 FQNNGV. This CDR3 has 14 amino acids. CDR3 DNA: TGTGCCAGCAGCTTAGAATCCGGGAGGACTGAAGCTTTCTTT. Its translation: CASSLESGRTEAFF.

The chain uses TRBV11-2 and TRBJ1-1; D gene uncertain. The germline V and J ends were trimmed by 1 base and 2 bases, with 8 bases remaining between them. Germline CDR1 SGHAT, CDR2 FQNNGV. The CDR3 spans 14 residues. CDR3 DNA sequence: TGTGCCAGCAGCTTAGGGCAGCTAAACACTGAAGCTTTCTTT. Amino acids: CASSLGQLNTEAFF. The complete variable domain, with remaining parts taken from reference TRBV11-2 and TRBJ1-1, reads EAGVAQSPRYKIIEKRQSVAFWCNPISGHATLYWYQQILGQGPKLLIQFQNNGVVDDSQLPKDRFSAERLKGVDSTLKIQPAKLEDSAVYLCASSLGQLNTEAFFGQGTRLTVV.

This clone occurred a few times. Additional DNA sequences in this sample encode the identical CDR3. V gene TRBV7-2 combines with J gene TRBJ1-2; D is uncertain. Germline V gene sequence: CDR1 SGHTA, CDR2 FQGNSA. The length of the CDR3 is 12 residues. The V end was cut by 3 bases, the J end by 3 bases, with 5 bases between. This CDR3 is CASSFGDYGYTF. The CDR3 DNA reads TGTGCCAGCAGCTTTGGGGACTATGGCTACACCTTC. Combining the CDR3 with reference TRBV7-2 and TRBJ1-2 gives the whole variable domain GAGVSQSPSNKVTEKGKDVELRCDPISGHTALYWYRQSLGQGLEFLIYFQGNSAPDKSGLPSDRFSAERTGGSVSTLTIQRTQQEDSAVYLCASSFGDYGYTFGSGTRLTVV.

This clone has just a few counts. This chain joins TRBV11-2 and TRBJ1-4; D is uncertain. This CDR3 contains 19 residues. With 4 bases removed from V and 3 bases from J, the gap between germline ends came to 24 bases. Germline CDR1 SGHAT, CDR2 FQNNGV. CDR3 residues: CASSSPWTGLVGSNEKLFF. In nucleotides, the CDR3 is TGTGCCAGCAGCTCCCCATGGACGGGCTTAGTGGGGTCTAATGAAAAACTGTTTTTT.

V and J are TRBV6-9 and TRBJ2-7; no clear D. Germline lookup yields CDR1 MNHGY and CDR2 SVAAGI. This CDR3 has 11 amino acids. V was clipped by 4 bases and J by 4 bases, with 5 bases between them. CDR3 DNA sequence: TGTGCCAGCAGTTTCGGATACGAGCAGTACTTC. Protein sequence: CASSFGYEQYF.

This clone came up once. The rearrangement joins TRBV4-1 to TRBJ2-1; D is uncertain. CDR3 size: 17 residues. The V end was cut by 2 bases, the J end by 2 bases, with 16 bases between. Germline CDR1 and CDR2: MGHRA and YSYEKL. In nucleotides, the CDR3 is TGCGCCAGCAGCCAACACCTGAGAGTTGAGACCTACAATGAGCAGTTCTTC. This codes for CASSQHLRVETYNEQFF.

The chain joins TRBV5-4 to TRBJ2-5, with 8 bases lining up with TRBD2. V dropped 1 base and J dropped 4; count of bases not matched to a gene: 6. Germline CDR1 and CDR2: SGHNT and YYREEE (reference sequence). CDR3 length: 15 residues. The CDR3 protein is CASSLRGREGETQYF. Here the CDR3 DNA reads TGTGCCAGCAGCTTGAGGGGTCGGGAGGGAGAGACCCAGTACTTC.

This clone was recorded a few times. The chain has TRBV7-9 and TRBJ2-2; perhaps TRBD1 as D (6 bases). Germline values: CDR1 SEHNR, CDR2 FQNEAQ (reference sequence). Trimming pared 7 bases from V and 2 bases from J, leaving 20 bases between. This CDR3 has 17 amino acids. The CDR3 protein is CASNLGIDRTNTGELFF. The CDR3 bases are TGTGCCAGCAACTTGGGGATCGACAGGACTAACACCGGGGAGCTGTTTTTT.

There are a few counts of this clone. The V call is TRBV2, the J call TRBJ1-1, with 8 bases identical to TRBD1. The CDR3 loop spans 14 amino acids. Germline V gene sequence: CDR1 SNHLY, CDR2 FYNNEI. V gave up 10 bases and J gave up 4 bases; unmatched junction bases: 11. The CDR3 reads CATPDREYSTEAFF. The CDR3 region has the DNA TGTGCCACCCCGGACAGGGAATATAGCACTGAAGCTTTCTTT.

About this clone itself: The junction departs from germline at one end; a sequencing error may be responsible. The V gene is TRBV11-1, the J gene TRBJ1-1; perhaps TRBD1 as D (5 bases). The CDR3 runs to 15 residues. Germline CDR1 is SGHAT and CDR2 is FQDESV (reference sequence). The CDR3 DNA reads TGTGCCAGCAGCCCAGTAGGGGAACGGGGCCCTGAATCTTTCTTT. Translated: CASSPVGERGPESFF.

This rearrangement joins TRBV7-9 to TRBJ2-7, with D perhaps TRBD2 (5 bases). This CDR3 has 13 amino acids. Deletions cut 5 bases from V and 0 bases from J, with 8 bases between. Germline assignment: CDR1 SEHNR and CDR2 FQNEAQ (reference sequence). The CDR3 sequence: CASSPRASYEQYF. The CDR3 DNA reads TGTGCCAGCAGCCCGAGGGCCTCCTACGAGCAGTACTTC.

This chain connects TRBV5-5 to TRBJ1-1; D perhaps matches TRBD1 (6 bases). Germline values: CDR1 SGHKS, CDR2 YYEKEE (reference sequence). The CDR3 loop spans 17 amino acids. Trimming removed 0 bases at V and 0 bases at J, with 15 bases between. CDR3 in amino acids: CASSLEDSRLMNTEAFF. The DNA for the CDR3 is TGTGCCAGCAGCTTGGAGGACAGCCGCCTTATGAACACTGAAGCTTTCTTT.

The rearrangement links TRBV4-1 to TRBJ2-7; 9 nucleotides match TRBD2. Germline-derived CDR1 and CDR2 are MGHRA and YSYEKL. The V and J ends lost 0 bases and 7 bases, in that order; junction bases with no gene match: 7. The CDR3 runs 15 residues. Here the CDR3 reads CASSQEQAGGGEQYF. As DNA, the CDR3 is TGCGCCAGCAGCCAAGAGCAAGCGGGGGGAGGAGAGCAGTACTTC.